The rows below give T cell receptor beta chains drawn from one sample of a study of blood T cell repertoires in COVID-19. Using immunoSEQ multiplex PCR, the repertoire was profiled, and TCRdb retains in-frame clones only, with some absent. The sample holds 200,000 to 250,000 clones; around 89% are singletons and the top ten take roughly 5%. The specimen sequenced was peripheral blood. The receptor set was obtained from a woman between 35 and 50 years old with acute or convalescent COVID-19. Each CDR3 is given without its conserved first and last residue.

v_gene: TRBV11-3
j_gene: TRBJ2-5
CDR3aa: ASSTYSRTGGEVKETQY

v_gene: TRBV12-5
j_gene: TRBJ1-5
CDR3aa: ASGLVAGFNQPQH

v_gene: TRBV24-1
j_gene: TRBJ2-5
CDR3aa: ATESGGQETQY

v_gene: TRBV5-6
j_gene: TRBJ1-1
CDR3aa: ASSPVDRGPNTEAF

v_gene: TRBV18
j_gene: TRBJ1-1
CDR3aa: ASSPPSGGFTEAF

v_gene: TRBV19
j_gene: TRBJ1-1
CDR3aa: ASNRDRVKNTEAF

v_gene: TRBV7-9
j_gene: TRBJ2-5
CDR3aa: ASSLGVRETQY

v_gene: TRBV2
j_gene: TRBJ1-1
CDR3aa: ASRDRVETEAF

v_gene: TRBV19
j_gene: TRBJ2-5
CDR3aa: ASSIDRDETQY

v_gene: TRBV2
j_gene: TRBJ1-2
CDR3aa: ASREDRGPYGYT

v_gene: TRBV30
j_gene: TRBJ1-4
CDR3aa: AWRGARSEKLF

v_gene: TRBV2
j_gene: TRBJ1-2
CDR3aa: ASTPGQNYGYT

v_gene: TRBV25-1
j_gene: TRBJ1-1
CDR3aa: ASSDTMRQGAEAF

v_gene: TRBV5-1
j_gene: TRBJ1-6
CDR3aa: ASSLAGQGNSPLH

v_gene: TRBV10-3
j_gene: TRBJ1-1
CDR3aa: AIMGRPNTEAF

v_gene: TRBV29-1
j_gene: TRBJ2-2
CDR3aa: SVPTGTSNTGELF

v_gene: TRBV19
j_gene: TRBJ1-1
CDR3aa: ASSIFPQQGRAF

v_gene: TRBV11-2
j_gene: TRBJ2-3
CDR3aa: ASSFQLAGGPATDTQY

v_gene: TRBV19
j_gene: TRBJ1-5
CDR3aa: ASSTGGRNQPQH

v_gene: TRBV2
j_gene: TRBJ2-2
CDR3aa: ASSRGFANTGELF

v_gene: TRBV18
j_gene: TRBJ1-2
CDR3aa: ASSPEASGGYT

v_gene: TRBV15
j_gene: TRBJ1-1
CDR3aa: ATSRQGAILILNTEAF

v_gene: TRBV29-1
j_gene: TRBJ1-1
CDR3aa: SVEGGTVEAF

v_gene: TRBV7-2
j_gene: TRBJ2-3
CDR3aa: ASSLQRGGADTQY

v_gene: TRBV11-2
j_gene: TRBJ2-3
CDR3aa: ASSPHLGQEHTQY

v_gene: TRBV2
j_gene: TRBJ1-5
CDR3aa: ASGSEGVLNYGNQPQH

v_gene: TRBV10-3
j_gene: TRBJ1-3
CDR3aa: AARQGLSGNTIY

v_gene: TRBV30
j_gene: TRBJ1-5
CDR3aa: AWSDKGLYNQPQH

v_gene: TRBV6-1
j_gene: TRBJ1-3
CDR3aa: ASSASDRVRGNTIY

v_gene: TRBV18
j_gene: TRBJ1-1
CDR3aa: ASSPRAGANTEAF

v_gene: TRBV5-6
j_gene: TRBJ1-4
CDR3aa: ASSLAQATPEKLF

v_gene: TRBV11-2
j_gene: TRBJ2-1
CDR3aa: ASSPSGGILYNEQF

v_gene: TRBV12-5
j_gene: TRBJ2-1
CDR3aa: ASGSGTTYEQF

v_gene: TRBV6-1
j_gene: TRBJ2-6
CDR3aa: ASSADRGSSGANVLT

v_gene: TRBV5-1
j_gene: TRBJ2-3
CDR3aa: ASSLIPRVTDTQY

v_gene: TRBV7-3
j_gene: TRBJ2-1
CDR3aa: ASSQWTSGVYNEQF

v_gene: TRBV5-5
j_gene: TRBJ2-3
CDR3aa: ASSLEGSDTQY

v_gene: TRBV18
j_gene: TRBJ2-4
CDR3aa: ASSSTEAGVNIQY

v_gene: TRBV4-1
j_gene: TRBJ1-4
CDR3aa: ASSQGEATNEKLF

v_gene: TRBV6-5
j_gene: TRBJ1-2
CDR3aa: ASTYDINYGYT

v_gene: TRBV29-1
j_gene: TRBJ2-5
CDR3aa: SVEDQGLSGGLETQY

v_gene: TRBV11-2
j_gene: TRBJ2-3
CDR3aa: ASSLGTRSTDTQY

v_gene: TRBV7-8
j_gene: TRBJ1-6
CDR3aa: ASSLSDSSYNSPLH

v_gene: TRBV9
j_gene: TRBJ1-5
CDR3aa: ASSVGTVNQPQH

v_gene: TRBV6-5
j_gene: TRBJ1-2
CDR3aa: ASSSGRSYGYT

v_gene: TRBV6-5
j_gene: TRBJ1-5
CDR3aa: ASKLLGGDNQPQH

v_gene: TRBV23-1
j_gene: TRBJ2-1
CDR3aa: ASSPRNRGSRGEQF

v_gene: TRBV7-6
j_gene: TRBJ1-2
CDR3aa: ASSLVIRGDVREARGYT

v_gene: TRBV29-1
j_gene: TRBJ1-2
CDR3aa: SVGATNTYGYT

v_gene: TRBV7-2
j_gene: TRBJ1-3
CDR3aa: ASSLVHHRVVGNTIY

v_gene: TRBV19
j_gene: TRBJ1-4
CDR3aa: ASRTTGSGEKLF

v_gene: TRBV5-1
j_gene: TRBJ2-2
CDR3aa: ASSSWPPGRANTGELF

v_gene: TRBV3-1/TRBV3-2
j_gene: TRBJ1-1
CDR3aa: ASSQRPMRAF

v_gene: TRBV5-6
j_gene: TRBJ2-1
CDR3aa: ASSTGLAGTWDEQF

v_gene: TRBV10-3
j_gene: TRBJ1-1
CDR3aa: AIAGQLNTEAF

v_gene: TRBV10-1
j_gene: TRBJ2-2
CDR3aa: ASSWDRNTGELF

v_gene: TRBV19
j_gene: TRBJ1-1
CDR3aa: ASSTGQTAEAF

v_gene: TRBV6-5
j_gene: TRBJ1-4
CDR3aa: ASTVVWSNEKLF

v_gene: TRBV9
j_gene: TRBJ2-1
CDR3aa: ASSATLGAGGAAYNEQF